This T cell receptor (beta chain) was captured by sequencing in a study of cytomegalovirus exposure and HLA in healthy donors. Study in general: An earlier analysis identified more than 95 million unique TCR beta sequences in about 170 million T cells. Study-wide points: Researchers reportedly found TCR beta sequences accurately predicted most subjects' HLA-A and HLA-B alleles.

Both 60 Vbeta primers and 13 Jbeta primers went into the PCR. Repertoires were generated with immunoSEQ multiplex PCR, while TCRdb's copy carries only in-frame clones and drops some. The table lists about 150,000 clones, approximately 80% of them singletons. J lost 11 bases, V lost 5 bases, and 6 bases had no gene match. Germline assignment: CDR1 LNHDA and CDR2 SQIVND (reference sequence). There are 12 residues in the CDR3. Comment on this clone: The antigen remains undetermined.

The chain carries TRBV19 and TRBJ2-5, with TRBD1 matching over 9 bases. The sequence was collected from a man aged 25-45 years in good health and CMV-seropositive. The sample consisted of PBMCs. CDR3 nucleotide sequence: TGTGCCAGTAGTGGGACAGGGAGTGAGCAGTACTTC. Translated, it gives CASSGTGSEQYF.